This entry describes one T cell receptor beta chain. Trimming pared 2 bases from V and 0 bases from J, leaving 8 bases between. This CDR3 has 14 amino acids. Germline V gene lookup returns CDR1 MNHEY and CDR2 SMNVEV (reference sequence). Sequencing was performed with immunoSEQ multiplex PCR; in TCRdb, only in-frame clones are kept and a portion is missing. The profile shows 60,000 to 70,000 clones, roughly 98% of them singletons. The data were obtained in a study of technical replicates of blood from a few donors. The chain has TRBV27 and TRBJ2-7, with a weak D call TRBD1 (5 bases). This sequence was found in a human donor in good health. Sequencing input: T cells isolated from PBMCs. The CDR3 DNA is TGTGCCAGCAGTTTAACAGGAAACTCCTACGAGCAGTACTTC. Translation gives CASSLTGNSYEQYF.